These 17 T cell receptor beta chains share one sample of origin, sequenced in a study of cytomegalovirus exposure and HLA in healthy donors. 13 Jbeta primers and 60 Vbeta primers were used for the PCR. TCRdb's copy holds only in-frame clones and misses some; the assay was immunoSEQ multiplex PCR. Of tens of thousands of clones in the sample, nearly 80% were seen once. The source material was PBMCs. Every receptor here comes from a woman in her thirties or forties in good health and CMV-seronegative.

J is TRBJ2-7 and V is TRBV19, with TRBD1 matching over 7 bases. Germline-derived CDR1 and CDR2 are LNHDA and SQIVND (reference sequence). V gave up 4 bases and J gave up 6 bases; unmatched junction bases: 3. This CDR3 comprises 12 residues. Here the CDR3 reads CASSKGAREQYF. Written as DNA, the CDR3 is TGTGCCAGTAGTAAGGGGGCGCGCGAGCAGTACTTC.

CDR3: CASTPSGQLGTEAFF. The CDR3 DNA sequence: TGTGCCAGCACCCCTTCGGGACAGTTAGGCACTGAAGCTTTCTTT. The chain has TRBV16 and TRBJ1-1, with 7 positions matching TRBD1. The CDR3 extends over 15 amino acids. The ends lost 7 bases at V and 4 bases at J; junction bases unmatched: 12. Germline CDR1 and CDR2: KGHSY and FQNENV.

The chain carries TRBV7-2 and TRBJ2-5, with 7 bases lining up with TRBD1. The J call may be wrong; the DNA end is better matched by TRBJ2-7. Germline V gene data show CDR1 as SGHTA and CDR2 as FQGNSA. CDR3 length: 16 amino acids. CDR3 residues: CASSAGVGRGSYEQYF. DNA of the CDR3: TGTGCCAGCAGCGCTGGCGTGGGCAGGGGGTCCTACGAGCAGTACTTC.

The gene calls are TRBV2 and TRBJ1-2; D is ambiguous. Germline V gene lookup returns CDR1 SNHLY and CDR2 FYNNEI. V was clipped by 1 base and J by 1 base, with 10 bases between them. The CDR3 runs to 15 residues. The CDR3 DNA sequence: TGTGCCAGCAGTGAAGGACGGGTTAATAACTATGGCTACACCTTC. Protein product: CASSEGRVNNYGYTF.

V and J are TRBV2 and TRBJ1-2; TRBD1 matches at 8 bases. Unmatched junction bases numbered 5, after V lost 8 bases and J lost 3 bases. Germline CDR1 is SNHLY and CDR2 is FYNNEI. This CDR3 is built from 13 residues. CDR3 bases: TGTGCCAGCCTACAGGGGGGTTACTATGGCTACACCTTC. Translation: CASLQGGYYGYTF.

The chain uses TRBV7-2 and TRBJ1-1; perhaps TRBD1 as D (5 bases). Germline CDR1 reads SGHTA; CDR2 reads FQGNSA. V was shortened by 5 bases and J by 11 bases, with 12 bases between the two germline ends. This CDR3 spans 11 amino acids. The DNA for the CDR3 is TGTGCCAGCAGCCTGGGGAGGGGCGCTTTCTTT. It yields the protein CASSLGRGAFF.

This clone was seen a handful of times. The chain is built from TRBV6-5 and TRBJ2-7; perhaps TRBD2 as D (6 bases). V lost 10 bases, J lost 4 bases, and 8 bases lay in between. Germline CDR1 and CDR2: MNHEY and SVGAGI. CDR3 length equals 10 residues. The DNA of the CDR3 is TGTGCCACTGGGAGGTACGAGCAGTACTTC. Translation: CATGRYEQYF.

The chain has TRBV19 and TRBJ2-1, with TRBD2 as a possible D gene (6 bases). This CDR3 comprises 13 residues. The germline V gene encodes CDR1 LNHDA and CDR2 SQIVND (reference sequence). The V end lost 6 bases, the J end lost 4 bases, and 10 bases lay between the germline ends. The CDR3 is CASRGGPYNEQFF. CDR3 in DNA: TGTGCCAGTAGGGGAGGTCCTTACAATGAGCAGTTCTTC.

The chain has TRBV5-1 and TRBJ2-1; TRBD2 aligns across 7 bases. Germline trimming cut 3 bases from V and 4 bases from J; bases unmatched to any gene: 4. This CDR3 has 14 residues. Germline V CDR1 and CDR2: SGHRS, YFSETQ. The CDR3 loop reads CASSSAGAYNEQFF. The CDR3 nucleotides read TGCGCCAGCAGCTCGGCGGGAGCGTACAATGAGCAGTTCTTC.

The rearrangement uses TRBV29-1 and TRBJ2-5; D uncertain. The CDR3 spans 14 residues. The V gene's germline CDR1 is SQVTM and CDR2 ANQGSEA. V dropped 4 bases and J dropped 1 base, with 13 bases sitting between them. Written as DNA, the CDR3 is TGCAGCGTTGCCCCGAAGTTGCGCCAAGAGACCCAGTACTTC. This gives the protein CSVAPKLRQETQYF. The full variable domain, with the rest looked up from reference TRBV29-1 and TRBJ2-5, is SAVISQKPSRDICQRGTSLTIQCQVDSQVTMMFWYRQQPGQSLTLIATANQGSEATYESGFVIDKFPISRPNLTFSTLTVSNMSPEDSSIYLCSVAPKLRQETQYFGPGTRLLVL.

This rearrangement joins TRBV9 to TRBJ2-1; a possible D gene is TRBD2 (6 bases). Germline V CDR1 and CDR2: SGDLS, YYNGEE. The V gene lost 3 bases and the J gene lost 6 bases, with 13 bases spanning the gap. The length of the CDR3 is 14 residues. The CDR3 sequence: CASSAGTDGNEQFF. CDR3 in DNA: TGTGCCAGCAGCGCCGGGACTGATGGCAATGAGCAGTTCTTC.

The chain is built from TRBV30 and TRBJ1-2; 8 positions agree with TRBD1. Germline CDR1 reads GTSNPN; CDR2 reads SVGIG (reference sequence). V dropped 0 bases and J dropped 4; count of bases not matched to a gene: 4. There are 14 residues in the CDR3. The CDR3 DNA is TGTGCCTGGAGTGTACAGGGGGTTGTCTATGGCTACACCTTC. This sequence encodes CAWSVQGVVYGYTF.

The chain is built from TRBV6-6 and TRBJ1-3; D is ambiguous. This CDR3 has 13 amino acids. CDR1 MNHNY and CDR2 SVGAGI come from the germline V gene (reference sequence). V was cut by 5 bases and J by 0 bases, with 5 bases left in between. The CDR3 spells CASSRVSGNTIYF. The CDR3 DNA is TGTGCCAGCAGTCGGGTCTCTGGAAACACCATATATTTT.

This clone was detected once. V and J are TRBV9 and TRBJ2-2; 10 bases map to TRBD2. Trimming removed 3 bases from V and 5 bases from J; junction bases left unmatched: 7. The germline V gene has CDR1 SGDLS and CDR2 YYNGEE. The CDR3 length is 16 residues. The CDR3 protein is CASSAPSGRDTGELFF. CDR3 bases: TGTGCCAGCAGCGCACCCAGCGGGAGGGATACCGGGGAGCTGTTTTTT.

CDR3 coding DNA: TGTGCCAGTAGTAGGACAGGGGCGACCGGGGAGCTGTTTTTT. Translating it yields CASSRTGATGELFF. The chain is built from TRBV19 and TRBJ2-2, with 9 bases lining up with TRBD1. The CDR3 spans 14 residues. J was trimmed by 5 bases and V by 4 bases; bases with no gene match: 2. CDR1 and CDR2 (germline): LNHDA, SQIVND (reference sequence). The full variable domain, in which reference TRBV19 and TRBJ2-2 provide the parts outside the CDR3, is DGGITQSPKYLFRKEGQNVTLSCEQNLNHDAMYWYRQDPGQGLRLIYYSQIVNDFQKGDIAEGYSVSREKKESFPLTVTSAQKNPTAFYLCASSRTGATGELFFGEGSRLTVL.

In this sample, this clone turned up once. This chain's CDR3 is CASSRKGGETQYF. The CDR3 region has the DNA TGTGCCAGCAGCCGTAAGGGGGGGGAGACCCAGTACTTC. The chain combines TRBV7-3 with TRBJ2-5; tentatively, D is TRBD2 (7 bases). This CDR3 contains 13 residues. CDR1 is SGHTA, CDR2 FQGTGA, per germline. The ends were cut back, 5 bases at V and 5 bases at J, with 12 bases in the middle.

The chain recombines TRBV7-9 with TRBJ1-4, with D possibly being TRBD1 (6 bases). The CDR3 is 14 residues long. V was shortened by 5 bases and J by 6 bases, with 13 bases between the two germline ends. Germline CDR1 and CDR2: SEHNR and FQNEAQ (reference sequence). CDR3 residues: CASSRGGLYEKLFF. In DNA, the CDR3 is TGTGCCAGCAGCCGGGGGGGGCTTTATGAAAAACTGTTTTTT.